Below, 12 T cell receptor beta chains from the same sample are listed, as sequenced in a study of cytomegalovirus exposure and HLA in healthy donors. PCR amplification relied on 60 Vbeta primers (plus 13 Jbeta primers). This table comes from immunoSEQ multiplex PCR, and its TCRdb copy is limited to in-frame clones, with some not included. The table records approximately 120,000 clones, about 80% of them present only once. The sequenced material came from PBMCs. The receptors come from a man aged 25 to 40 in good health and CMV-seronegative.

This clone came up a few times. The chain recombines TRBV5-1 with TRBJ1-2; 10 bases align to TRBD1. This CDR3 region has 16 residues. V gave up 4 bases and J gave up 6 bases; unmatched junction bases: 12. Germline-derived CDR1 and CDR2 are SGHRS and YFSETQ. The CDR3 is CASSRLGTGASDGYTF. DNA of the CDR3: TGCGCCAGCAGCCGGTTGGGGACAGGGGCTTCGGATGGCTACACCTTC.

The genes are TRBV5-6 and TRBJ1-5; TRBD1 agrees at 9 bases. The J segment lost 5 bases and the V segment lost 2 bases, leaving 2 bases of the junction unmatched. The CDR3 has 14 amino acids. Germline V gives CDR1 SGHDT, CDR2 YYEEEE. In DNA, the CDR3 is TGTGCCAGCAGCTTAAACAGGGGGCATCAGCCCCAGCATTTT. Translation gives CASSLNRGHQPQHF.

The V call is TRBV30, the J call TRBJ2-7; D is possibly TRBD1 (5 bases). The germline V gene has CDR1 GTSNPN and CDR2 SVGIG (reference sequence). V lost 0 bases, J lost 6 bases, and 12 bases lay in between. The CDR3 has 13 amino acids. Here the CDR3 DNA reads TGTGCCTGGAGTGTCACTCAAACAGGCGAGCAGTACTTC. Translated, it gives CAWSVTQTGEQYF.

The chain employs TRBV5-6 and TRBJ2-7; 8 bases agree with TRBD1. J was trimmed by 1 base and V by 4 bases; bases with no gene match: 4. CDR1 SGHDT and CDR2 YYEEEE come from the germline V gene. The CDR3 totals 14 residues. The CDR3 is CASSGGTGSYEQYF. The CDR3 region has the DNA TGTGCCAGCAGCGGAGGGACAGGATCCTACGAGCAGTACTTC.

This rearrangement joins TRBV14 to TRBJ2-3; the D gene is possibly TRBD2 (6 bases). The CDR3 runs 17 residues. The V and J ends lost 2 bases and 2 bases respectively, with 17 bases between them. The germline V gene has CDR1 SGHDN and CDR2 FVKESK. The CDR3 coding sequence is TGTGCCAGCAGCCAATTACGGACTACGCTATACACAGATACGCAGTATTTT. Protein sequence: CASSQLRTTLYTDTQYF.

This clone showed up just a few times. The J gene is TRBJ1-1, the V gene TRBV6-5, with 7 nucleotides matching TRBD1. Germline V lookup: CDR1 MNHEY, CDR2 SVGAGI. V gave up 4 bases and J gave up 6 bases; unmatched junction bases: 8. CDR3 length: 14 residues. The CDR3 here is CASSLTGAFPEAFF. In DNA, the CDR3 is TGTGCCAGCAGTTTAACAGGGGCTTTCCCTGAAGCTTTCTTT.

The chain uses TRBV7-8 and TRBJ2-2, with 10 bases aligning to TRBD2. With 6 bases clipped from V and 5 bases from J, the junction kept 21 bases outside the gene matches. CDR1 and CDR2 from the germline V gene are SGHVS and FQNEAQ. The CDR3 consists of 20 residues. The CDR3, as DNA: TGTGCCAGCAGTTACCGTCGTCGAGCGGGAGGGCCGGGAAGGACCGGGGAGCTGTTTTTT. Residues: CASSYRRRAGGPGRTGELFF.

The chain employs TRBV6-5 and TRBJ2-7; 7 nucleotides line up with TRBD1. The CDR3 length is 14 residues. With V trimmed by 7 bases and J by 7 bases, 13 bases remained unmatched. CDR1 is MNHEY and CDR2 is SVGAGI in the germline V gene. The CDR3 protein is CASTTHRGSREQYF. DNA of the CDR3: TGTGCCAGCACCACCCACAGGGGCTCGAGGGAGCAGTACTTC.

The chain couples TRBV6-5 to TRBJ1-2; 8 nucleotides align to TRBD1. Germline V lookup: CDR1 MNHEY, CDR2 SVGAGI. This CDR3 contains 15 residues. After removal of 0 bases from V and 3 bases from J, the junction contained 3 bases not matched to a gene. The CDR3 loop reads CASSYSRGLDYGYTF. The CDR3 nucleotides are TGTGCCAGCAGTTACTCCAGGGGGCTAGACTATGGCTACACCTTC.

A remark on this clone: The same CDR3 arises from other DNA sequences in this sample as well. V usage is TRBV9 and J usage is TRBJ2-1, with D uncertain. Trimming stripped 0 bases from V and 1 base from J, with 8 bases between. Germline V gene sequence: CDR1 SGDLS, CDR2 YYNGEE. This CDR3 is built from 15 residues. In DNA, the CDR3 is TGTGCCAGCAGCGTAGTTCCGGGTTCCTACAATGAGCAGTTCTTC. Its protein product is CASSVVPGSYNEQFF.

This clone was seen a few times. CDR3 sequence: CASSYLQGHEAFF. The CDR3 DNA is TGTGCCAGCAGTTACTTACAGGGTCACGAAGCTTTCTTT. The gene calls are TRBV6-6 and TRBJ1-1; tentative D call: TRBD1 (6 bases). This CDR3 is built from 13 residues. Germline CDR1 and CDR2: MNHNY and SVGAGI (reference sequence). Between the trimmed V and J ends, which lost 1 base and 8 bases, there was a span of 11 bases.

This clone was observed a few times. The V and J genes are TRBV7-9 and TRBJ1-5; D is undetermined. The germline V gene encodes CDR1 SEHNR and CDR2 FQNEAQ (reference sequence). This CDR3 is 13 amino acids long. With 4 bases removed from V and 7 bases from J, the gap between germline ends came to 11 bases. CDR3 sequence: CASSSSSGQPQHF. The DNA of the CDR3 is TGTGCCAGCAGCTCCTCGTCGGGGCAGCCCCAGCATTTT.